This entry lists 31 T cell receptor beta chains sequenced from one sample in a study of blood T cell repertoires in COVID-19. Only in-frame clones appear in the TCRdb table, and some are missing; sequencing was by immunoSEQ multiplex PCR. Among roughly 400,000 clones listed, roughly 90% were seen once. Sequencing was performed on PBMCs or T cells enriched from blood (not recorded which). The receptors were gathered from a middle-aged woman with acute COVID-19.

This clone was seen only once. This chain uses TRBV6-5 with TRBJ1-2; D not certain. Trimming removed 7 bases at V and 4 bases at J, with 13 bases between. The CDR3 is made up of 13 amino acids. Germline CDR1 is MNHEY and CDR2 is SVGAGI. CDR3 DNA sequence: TGTGCCAGCACGAACCGGGTCTCCTATGGCTACACCTTC. Its protein is CASTNRVSYGYTF.

This rearrangement joins TRBV9 to TRBJ2-5; 10 bases map to TRBD2. V dropped 3 bases and J dropped 5; count of bases not matched to a gene: 10. The CDR3 has 16 amino acids. CDR1 and CDR2 from the germline V gene are SGDLS and YYNGEE. This CDR3 reads CASSENKLAGRETQYF. In DNA form, the CDR3 reads TGTGCCAGCAGCGAAAACAAACTAGCGGGGCGGGAGACCCAGTACTTC. The variable domain in full, with the rest retrieved from reference TRBV9 and TRBJ2-5, is DSGVTQTPKHLITATGQRVTLRCSPRSGDLSVYWYQQSLDQGLQFLIQYYNGEERAKGNILERFSAQQFPDLHSELNLSSLELGDSALYFCASSENKLAGRETQYFGPGTRLLVL.

In this sample, this clone turned up a few times. The junction departs from the called germline gene at one end, perhaps through a read error. This sequence joins TRBV10-2 and TRBJ2-7, with 7 bases lining up with TRBD1. This CDR3 spans 10 amino acids. CDR1 is WSHSY, CDR2 SAAADI, per germline. CDR3 sequence (DNA): TGTCTAAGGGGGCTCGACGAGCAGTACTTC. It encodes CLRGLDEQYF.

The chain recombines TRBV3-1 (or the pseudogene TRBV3-2) with TRBJ1-1; no reliable D call. CDR3 size: 13 residues. Deletions cut 4 bases from V and 1 base from J, with 7 bases between. The germline V gene encodes CDR1 LGHDT and CDR2 YNNKEL (reference sequence). The CDR3 loop reads CASSLTPNTEAFF. CDR3 DNA: TGTGCCAGCAGCCTAACACCGAACACTGAAGCTTTCTTT.

The genes are TRBV9 and TRBJ2-3; D unresolved. Per the germline V gene, CDR1 is SGDLS and CDR2 is YYNGEE. The CDR3 has 14 amino acids. V was clipped by 0 bases and J by 0 bases, with 5 bases between them. In DNA form, the CDR3 reads TGTGCCAGCAGCGTAGCTCCTAGCACAGATACGCAGTATTTT. Its translation is CASSVAPSTDTQYF. The whole variable domain, filled in from reference TRBV9 and TRBJ2-3, reads DSGVTQTPKHLITATGQRVTLRCSPRSGDLSVYWYQQSLDQGLQFLIQYYNGEERAKGNILERFSAQQFPDLHSELNLSSLELGDSALYFCASSVAPSTDTQYFGPGTRLTVL.

This chain connects TRBV7-9 to TRBJ2-5; 7 nucleotides align to TRBD1. This CDR3 contains 14 residues. With V trimmed by 3 bases and J by 3 bases, 4 bases remained unmatched. Germline V lookup: CDR1 SEHNR, CDR2 FQNEAQ (reference sequence). In DNA, the CDR3 is TGTGCCAGCAGCTTCGGGACAGTAGAAGAGACCCAGTACTTC. This translates into CASSFGTVEETQYF.

This sequence joins TRBV18 and TRBJ2-5; D is ambiguous. Germline V gene sequence: CDR1 KGHSH, CDR2 LQKENI. The CDR3 loop spans 12 amino acids. V was trimmed by 4 bases and J by 2 bases, leaving 5 bases between them. As DNA, the CDR3 is TGTGCCAGCTCACGAGGACAAGAGACCCAGTACTTC. This codes for CASSRGQETQYF.

V gene TRBV5-1 combines with J gene TRBJ1-5, with D unclear. The CDR3 contains 14 residues. Germline loops: CDR1 SGHRS, CDR2 YFSETQ. V shed 0 bases and J shed 3 bases, with 7 bases lying between them. CDR3 residues: CASSLGQVNQPQHF. DNA for the CDR3: TGCGCCAGCAGCTTGGGTCAGGTCAATCAGCCCCAGCATTTT.

This sequence joins TRBV13 and TRBJ1-2, with D perhaps TRBD1 (6 bases). In germline, CDR1 is PRHDT, CDR2 FYEKMQ (reference sequence). With 5 bases removed from V and 7 bases from J, the gap between germline ends came to 26 bases. This CDR3 spans 17 amino acids. The CDR3 DNA reads as TGTGCCAGCAGCACCTCAATCTCGGGGGGCGGTCTTGGTGGCTACACCTTC. This codes for CASSTSISGGGLGGYTF.

The rearrangement joins TRBV11-2 to TRBJ2-7; the D gene is possibly TRBD2 (6 bases). V lost 5 bases, J lost 0 bases, and 11 bases lay in between. The length of the CDR3 is 14 residues. Germline V CDR1 and CDR2: SGHAT, FQNNGV. CDR3 sequence: CASSQDGSSYEQYF. As DNA, the CDR3 is TGTGCCAGCAGCCAGGACGGGAGCTCCTACGAGCAGTACTTC.

The CDR3, as DNA: TGTGCCATCAGCAAGGAGACAGTCAACTATGGCTACACCTTC. Translated, it gives CAISKETVNYGYTF. This sequence joins TRBV10-3 and TRBJ1-2, with a weak D call TRBD1 (5 bases). There are 14 residues in the CDR3. Germline V lookup: CDR1 ENHRY, CDR2 SYGVKD. The V end was cut by 6 bases, the J end by 2 bases, with 13 bases between.

The genes are TRBV5-1 and TRBJ2-2; 9 bases match TRBD2. The V and J ends lost 5 bases and 3 bases, in that order; junction bases with no gene match: 11. Germline V gene sequence: CDR1 SGHRS, CDR2 YFSETQ. This CDR3 spans 17 amino acids. The CDR3 DNA reads as TGCGCCAGCAGTTTAATTAGCGGGGGTCGATACACCGGGGAGCTGTTTTTT. The encoded protein is CASSLISGGRYTGELFF.

The CDR3 reads CASSFTLTGGTEAFF. As DNA, the CDR3 is TGTGCCAGCAGTTTTACTTTAACAGGGGGAACTGAAGCTTTCTTT. V gene TRBV6-5 combines with J gene TRBJ1-1; TRBD1 matches at 8 bases. The junction had 9 bases not matched to a gene; V was cut back by 4 bases and J by 5 bases. The CDR3 has 15 residues. From germline, CDR1 is MNHEY and CDR2 SVGAGI.

This clone was seen once. This chain connects TRBV11-2 to TRBJ1-1; 7 bases fit TRBD1. CDR1 is SGHAT, CDR2 FQNNGV, per germline. CDR3 size: 12 residues. Trimming at V came to 5 bases and at J to 5 bases, leaving 2 bases not matched to a gene. CDR3 coding DNA: TGTGCCAGCAGCCCGACAGGGACTGAAGCTTTCTTT. Translating gives CASSPTGTEAFF.

The rearrangement uses TRBV6-9 and TRBJ2-3, with D unclear. With 0 bases removed from V and 2 bases from J, the gap between germline ends came to 12 bases. Germline V lookup: CDR1 MNHGY, CDR2 SVAAGI. The CDR3 has 16 amino acids. The CDR3 nucleotides are TGTGCCAGCAGTTATTCTCCCGGGTTGGACACAGATACGCAGTATTTT. Encoded protein: CASSYSPGLDTDTQYF.

The V call is TRBV30, the J call TRBJ1-4; no clear D gene. V dropped 3 bases and J dropped 15 bases, with 17 bases sitting between them. This CDR3 region has 12 residues. Germline loops: CDR1 GTSNPN, CDR2 SVGIG (reference sequence). This CDR3 is CAWSLSGDRLFF. The CDR3 DNA is TGTGCCTGGAGCCTCTCCGGGGATAGGTTGTTTTTT.

The rearrangement links TRBV3-1 (or the pseudogene TRBV3-2) to TRBJ2-2; 7 nucleotides agree with TRBD2. Trimming cost V 2 bases and J 5 bases; bases outside gene matches: 2. The CDR3 has 14 amino acids. Germline values: CDR1 LGHDT, CDR2 YNNKEL (reference sequence). The CDR3 DNA sequence: TGTGCCAGCAGCCAACGGGGAGGGACCGGGGAGCTGTTTTTT. Translation: CASSQRGGTGELFF.

CDR3 protein: CASSPTGHGNTIYF. CDR3 nucleotides: TGTGCCAGCAGCCCAACGGGACACGGAAACACCATATATTTT. V usage is TRBV11-2 and J usage is TRBJ1-3; D may be TRBD1 (6 bases). Germline-derived CDR1 and CDR2 are SGHAT and FQNNGV. CDR3 size: 14 residues. Trimming left V 5 bases short and J 4 bases short, with 12 bases between.

This clone appeared once. The chain carries TRBV19 and TRBJ2-3; the match to TRBD1 covers 7 bases. The germline CDR1 and CDR2 sequences are LNHDA and SQIVND (reference sequence). CDR3 length: 15 amino acids. With V trimmed by 6 bases and J by 1 base, 7 bases remained unmatched. CDR3 amino acids: CASSPTGTGTDTQYF. The CDR3, as DNA: TGTGCCAGTAGCCCGACAGGGACGGGCACAGATACGCAGTATTTT.

The rearrangement joins TRBV10-1 to TRBJ1-4; 7 bases are shared with TRBD1. V shed 2 bases and J 6 bases; nucleotides not matched to a gene: 3. The CDR3 has 14 amino acids. CDR1 is WNHNN, CDR2 SYGVQD, per germline (reference sequence). The CDR3 nucleotides are TGCGCCAGCAGTGAGGGGACAGCAGATGAAAAACTGTTTTTT. Translation: CASSEGTADEKLFF.

This sequence joins TRBV19 and TRBJ1-2; 7 nucleotides line up with TRBD1. This CDR3 spans 16 amino acids. Germline CDR1 is LNHDA and CDR2 is SQIVND (reference sequence). The V gene end was trimmed by 3 bases and the J gene end by 4 bases; junction bases not matched to a gene: 11. CDR3 coding DNA: TGTGCCAGTAGTATTTCCGCAAAGGGGGCGACCTATGGCTACACCTTC. It is translated as CASSISAKGATYGYTF.

J is TRBJ2-7 and V is TRBV27, with 10 bases fitting TRBD1. Germline CDR1 and CDR2: MNHEY and SMNVEV (reference sequence). With V trimmed by 5 bases and J by 6 bases, 7 bases remained unmatched. The CDR3 has 14 residues. CDR3 residues: CASSPGTGALEQYF. CDR3 sequence (DNA): TGTGCCAGCAGTCCAGGGACAGGGGCGCTCGAGCAGTACTTC.

This chain uses TRBV20-1 with TRBJ2-2; a weak D match, TRBD1 (5 bases). CDR3 length: 14 amino acids. From germline, CDR1 is DFQATT and CDR2 SNEGSKA (reference sequence). V lost 3 bases, J lost 4 bases, and 12 bases lay in between. The CDR3 loop reads CSASDQGPTGELFF. The CDR3 DNA is TGCAGTGCTAGTGATCAGGGTCCCACCGGGGAGCTGTTTTTT.

This chain connects TRBV10-3 to TRBJ1-2, with D hard to call. The CDR3 runs 16 residues. Germline V gives CDR1 ENHRY, CDR2 SYGVKD. Trimming stripped 3 bases from V and 3 bases from J, with 17 bases between. CDR3 coding DNA: TGTGCCATCAGTGATACTGGGGAGGGAAGCGACTATGGCTACACCTTC. It is translated as CAISDTGEGSDYGYTF.

The rearrangement links TRBV10-1 to TRBJ1-1, with TRBD1 matching 7 bases. Germline values: CDR1 WNHNN, CDR2 SYGVQD (reference sequence). V was clipped by 7 bases and J by 2 bases; unmatched bases: 4. CDR3 length equals 13 residues. Written as DNA, the CDR3 is TGCGCCAGCACCCGGGACAGAAACACTGAAGCTTTCTTT. It yields the protein CASTRDRNTEAFF.

This chain connects TRBV6-6 to TRBJ2-5; maybe TRBD2 (6 bases). The CDR3 is made up of 14 amino acids. Trimming cost V 9 bases and J 5 bases, with 19 bases left between them. The germline CDR1 and CDR2 sequences are MNHNY and SVGAGI (reference sequence). The CDR3 coding sequence is TGTGCCAGTACGGACCCGCGGGGTCTGGAGACCCAGTACTTC. Translation gives CASTDPRGLETQYF.

This sequence joins TRBV6-6 and TRBJ1-6, with D perhaps TRBD1 (6 bases). Germline V gene sequence: CDR1 MNHNY, CDR2 SVGAGI (reference sequence). Trimming cost V 0 bases and J 14 bases, with 11 bases left between them. The CDR3 runs 13 residues. The CDR3 here is CASSYSLGAALHF. CDR3 DNA: TGTGCCAGCAGTTACTCATTGGGGGCGGCCCTCCACTTT.

The table lists this clone with a count of one. The chain is built from TRBV11-2 and TRBJ1-1; 8 bases line up with TRBD1. This CDR3 is 12 amino acids long. Germline V CDR1 and CDR2: SGHAT, FQNNGV. V lost 5 bases and J lost 11; bases outside the gene matches: 7. In DNA, the CDR3 is TGTGCCAGCAGCCTCGACAGGGGTACGGCTTTCTTT. Translation gives CASSLDRGTAFF. The full variable domain, completed using reference TRBV11-2 and TRBJ1-1, is EAGVAQSPRYKIIEKRQSVAFWCNPISGHATLYWYQQILGQGPKLLIQFQNNGVVDDSQLPKDRFSAERLKGVDSTLKIQPAKLEDSAVYLCASSLDRGTAFFGQGTRLTVV.

The chain couples TRBV7-9 to TRBJ2-3; D is perhaps TRBD2 (6 bases). Trimming pared 5 bases from V and 5 bases from J, leaving 8 bases between. The CDR3 runs 12 residues. Germline CDR1 SEHNR, CDR2 FQNEAQ (reference sequence). CDR3 DNA sequence: TGTGCCAGCAGCCCGCGGGGAGATACGCAGTATTTT. Protein product: CASSPRGDTQYF.

This chain uses TRBV3-1 (or the pseudogene TRBV3-2) with TRBJ2-1, with TRBD2 identical over 14 bases. Losses at the gene ends were 6 bases for V and 6 bases for J; bases not matched to a gene: 4. This CDR3 has 15 amino acids. Germline CDR1 and CDR2: LGHDT and YNNKEL (reference sequence). This CDR3 is CASRPGLAGVNEQFF. The CDR3 DNA sequence: TGTGCCAGCAGACCGGGACTAGCGGGGGTCAATGAGCAGTTCTTC.

The chain is built from TRBV24-1 and TRBJ2-1; TRBD1 matches at 7 bases. Trimming took 4 bases from V and 6 from J; bases not matched to a gene: 5. The CDR3 contains 14 residues. The V gene's germline CDR1 is KGHDR and CDR2 SFDVKD. The CDR3 DNA sequence: TGTGCCACCAGTGACCGGACAGGACTCAATGAGCAGTTCTTC. Its protein product is CATSDRTGLNEQFF.